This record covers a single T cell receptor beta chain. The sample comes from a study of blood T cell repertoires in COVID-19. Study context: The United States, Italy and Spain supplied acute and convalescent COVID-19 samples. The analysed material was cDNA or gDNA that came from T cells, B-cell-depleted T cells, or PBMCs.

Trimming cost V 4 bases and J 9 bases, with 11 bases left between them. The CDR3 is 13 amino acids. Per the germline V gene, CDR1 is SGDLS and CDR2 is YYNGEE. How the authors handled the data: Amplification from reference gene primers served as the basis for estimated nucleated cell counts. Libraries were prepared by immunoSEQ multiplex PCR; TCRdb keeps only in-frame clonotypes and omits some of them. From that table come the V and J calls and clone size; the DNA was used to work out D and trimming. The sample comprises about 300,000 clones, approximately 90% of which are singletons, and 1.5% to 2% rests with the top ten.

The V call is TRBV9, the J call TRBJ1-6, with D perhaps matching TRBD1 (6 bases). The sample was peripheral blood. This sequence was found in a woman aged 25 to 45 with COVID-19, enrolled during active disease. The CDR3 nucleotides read TGTGCCAGCAGCAGGGGGTTGAGTTCACCCCTCCACTTT. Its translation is CASSRGLSSPLHF.